This T cell receptor (beta chain) was identified in a study of blood T cell repertoires in COVID-19. The data were produced by immunoSEQ multiplex PCR, yet TCRdb's version contains in-frame clones alone and is incomplete. The repertoire holds about 80,000 clones, with 88% as singletons. This clone has just one count. The clonotype comes from a woman of 80 years or more with acute or convalescent COVID-19. Sequencing input: peripheral blood.

The CDR3: CASSSGQGHTYNSPLHF. In DNA, the CDR3 is TGTGCCAGCAGCTCGGGACAGGGGCATACGTATAATTCACCCCTCCACTTT. The J gene is TRBJ1-6, the V gene TRBV7-9, with TRBD1 matching 10 bases. CDR1 SEHNR and CDR2 FQNEAQ come from the germline V gene (reference sequence). V lost 4 bases and J lost 4; bases outside the gene matches: 7. The CDR3 runs to 17 residues.